What follows is one T cell receptor beta chain and its context. The antigen remains unidentified. The CDR3 extends over 11 amino acids. V lost 5 bases, J lost 3 bases, and 5 bases lay in between. Germline values: CDR1 SEHNR, CDR2 FQNEAQ (reference sequence). Libraries were prepared by immunoSEQ multiplex PCR; TCRdb keeps only in-frame clonotypes and omits some of them. Among some 90,000 clones listed, approximately 88% were seen once. The record originates from a study of T cell responses to AZD1222 COVID-19 vaccine. Study-wide results and limits: Donor demographics were predominantly white British with a female majority; clonal diversity may be underestimated. Reportedly, close to half of spike-specific TCRs are directed against unmutated variant regions.

This sequence joins TRBV7-9 and TRBJ2-7; D remains unclear. Sequenced material: peripheral blood, taken on day 0 of AZD1222 vaccination. This receptor was identified in an adult in good health. CDR3 bases: TGTGCCAGCAGCCCCGTCTACGAGCAGTACTTC. Encoded protein: CASSPVYEQYF.